Presented here are 27 T cell receptor beta chains from one specimen sequenced in a study of blood T cell repertoires in COVID-19. Sequenced by immunoSEQ multiplex PCR; TCRdb stores in-frame clones only, minus some. This table has fewer than 45,000 clones, around 85% appearing once. Source material: peripheral blood. Source of these receptors: a woman over 75 with acute or convalescent COVID-19.

This clone was detected only a few times. Here the CDR3 reads CASSLGTGRDEQFF. The CDR3 nucleotides read TGTGCCAGCAGCTTAGGGACTGGGAGGGATGAGCAGTTCTTC. The chain carries TRBV11-3 and TRBJ2-1; 7 nucleotides match TRBD2. The CDR3 contains 14 residues. Germline CDR1 SGHNT, CDR2 YENEEA. Losses at the gene ends were 1 base for V and 8 bases for J; bases not matched to a gene: 5.

The chain links TRBV28 to TRBJ1-2; weak D call: TRBD1 (6 bases). This CDR3 is built from 16 residues. Germline CDR1 and CDR2: MDHEN and SYDVKM. Trimming took 6 bases from V and 0 from J, leaving 17 bases between them. The CDR3 is CASRGMGARTNYGYTF. The CDR3 bases are TGTGCCAGCAGGGGGATGGGGGCAAGAACTAACTATGGCTACACCTTC.

This sequence joins TRBV19 and TRBJ2-7, with TRBD2 matching 8 bases. The ends lost 6 bases at V and 0 bases at J; junction bases unmatched: 10. CDR1 is LNHDA, CDR2 SQIVND, per germline (reference sequence). The CDR3 covers 16 residues. The CDR3 protein is CASSTRWTSRSYEQYF. The CDR3 DNA is TGTGCCAGTAGCACCCGATGGACTAGCCGCTCCTACGAGCAGTACTTC.

The chain has TRBV5-1 and TRBJ1-3; the D is unclear. CDR1 and CDR2 (germline): SGHRS, YFSETQ. The germline V and J ends were trimmed by 0 bases and 7 bases, with 17 bases remaining between them. The CDR3 is 16 residues long. The CDR3 region has the DNA TGCGCCAGCAGCTTGGCGGACCTGCGGGCCGGCAACACCATATATTTT. Translation: CASSLADLRAGNTIYF. Together with reference TRBV5-1 and TRBJ1-3, the CDR3 gives the full variable domain: KAGVTQTPRYLIKTRGQQVTLSCSPISGHRSVSWYQQTPGQGLQFLFEYFSETQRNKGNFPGRFSGRQFSNSRSEMNVSTLELGDSALYLCASSLADLRAGNTIYFGEGSWLTVV.

The chain couples TRBV9 to TRBJ2-2; TRBD2 might be the D (6 bases). CDR1 is SGDLS and CDR2 is YYNGEE in the germline V gene. The V end was cut by 0 bases, the J end by 1 base, with 10 bases between. This CDR3 is 16 amino acids long. Written as DNA, the CDR3 is TGTGCCAGCAGCGTAGGAGTTAGCGGGAACACCGGGGAGCTGTTTTTT. It specifies CASSVGVSGNTGELFF. Full variable domain (rest looked up from reference TRBV9 and TRBJ2-2): DSGVTQTPKHLITATGQRVTLRCSPRSGDLSVYWYQQSLDQGLQFLIQYYNGEERAKGNILERFSAQQFPDLHSELNLSSLELGDSALYFCASSVGVSGNTGELFFGEGSRLTVL.

This clone occurred once. The rearrangement uses TRBV7-2 and TRBJ2-1; tentative D call: TRBD1 (5 bases). V lost 0 bases, J lost 4 bases, and 13 bases lay in between. CDR3 length: 16 residues. Germline CDR1 is SGHTA and CDR2 is FQGNSA. The CDR3 loop reads CASSLAFGAQYNEQFF. In DNA, the CDR3 is TGTGCCAGCAGCTTAGCGTTTGGGGCGCAGTACAATGAGCAGTTCTTC.

This chain uses TRBV7-9 with TRBJ2-3; D is possibly TRBD1 (5 bases). The CDR3 runs 16 residues. Germline V gene data show CDR1 as SEHNR and CDR2 as FQNEAQ (reference sequence). Between the trimmed V and J ends, which lost 1 base and 3 bases, there was a span of 14 bases. As DNA, the CDR3 is TGTGCCAGCAGCTTAGGAGTAGGGGCTGAGACAGATACGCAGTATTTT. Residues: CASSLGVGAETDTQYF.

The V call is TRBV11-3, the J call TRBJ2-3; D is uncertain. Trimming removed 4 bases from V and 4 bases from J, with 12 bases in between. CDR1 and CDR2 from the germline V gene are SGHNT and YENEEA. The CDR3 spans 14 residues. DNA for the CDR3: TGTGCCAGCAGCTCGGCCGGAGAGCCAGATACGCAGTATTTT. Translation: CASSSAGEPDTQYF. The full variable domain, its missing parts supplied by reference TRBV11-3 and TRBJ2-3, is EAGVVQSPRYKIIEKKQPVAFWCNPISGHNTLYWYLQNLGQGPELLIRYENEEAVDDSQLPKDRFSAERLKGVDSTLKIQPAELGDSAVYLCASSSAGEPDTQYFGPGTRLTVL.

The chain is built from TRBV3-1 (or the pseudogene TRBV3-2) and TRBJ2-7, with a weak D call TRBD2 (6 bases). Germline CDR1 is LGHDT and CDR2 is YNNKEL (reference sequence). Between the trimmed V and J ends, which lost 4 bases and 2 bases, there was a span of 12 bases. The length of the CDR3 is 14 residues. CDR3 nucleotide sequence: TGTGCCAGCAGCCGGGACTTTCTGACCTACGAGCAGTACTTC. The encoded protein is CASSRDFLTYEQYF.

The chain joins TRBV2 to TRBJ2-7, with TRBD1 identical over 7 bases. This CDR3 has 14 residues. Per germline, CDR1 SNHLY and CDR2 FYNNEI. Trimming removed 5 bases from V and 1 base from J; junction bases left unmatched: 5. CDR3: CASSRDSASYEQYF. The CDR3 DNA sequence: TGTGCCAGCAGTCGGGACAGTGCTTCCTACGAGCAGTACTTC.

CDR3 in DNA: TGCGCCAGCAGTCAAATTCGGACAGGGGCGTCCGATGGCTACACCTTC. Protein product: CASSQIRTGASDGYTF. The chain combines TRBV23-1 with TRBJ1-2, with TRBD1 identical over 9 bases. TRBV23-1 is recorded as an ORF, its role being uncertain. This CDR3 comprises 16 residues. The V segment lost 2 bases and the J segment 6 bases; nucleotides outside the gene matches: 10.

This clone has a single count. The chain is built from TRBV18 and TRBJ2-3; maybe TRBD1 (5 bases). V was pared by 1 base and J by 0 bases, with 8 bases between. The V gene's germline CDR1 is KGHSH and CDR2 LQKENI. The CDR3 spans 15 residues. CDR3 DNA: TGTGCCAGCTCACCACTACAGGCAAGCACAGATACGCAGTATTTT. Amino acids: CASSPLQASTDTQYF.

The gene calls are TRBV6-5 and TRBJ1-1; D remains unclear. This CDR3 has 14 amino acids. In germline, CDR1 is MNHEY, CDR2 SVGAGI. V was clipped by 7 bases and J by 1 base, with 13 bases between them. The CDR3 spells CASKGRGRNTEAFF. The CDR3 region has the DNA TGTGCCAGCAAAGGCCGAGGGAGGAACACTGAAGCTTTCTTT.

This sequence joins TRBV27 and TRBJ2-7; TRBD1 matches at 7 bases. Unmatched junction bases numbered 12, after V lost 5 bases and J lost 5 bases. Germline values: CDR1 MNHEY, CDR2 SMNVEV (reference sequence). The CDR3 is 15 residues long. CDR3 DNA sequence: TGTGCCAGCAGTCCCCTAGATAATACAGGGGACGAGCAGTACTTC. This gives the protein CASSPLDNTGDEQYF.

The chain is built from TRBV10-2 and TRBJ1-1, with TRBD1 matching over 10 bases. The junction had 7 bases not matched to a gene; V was cut back by 2 bases and J by 4 bases. The CDR3 spans 16 residues. CDR1 is WSHSY and CDR2 is SAAADI in the germline V gene. The CDR3 region is CASSERQGAQSTEAFF. CDR3 nucleotides: TGCGCCAGCAGTGAGAGACAGGGGGCGCAGAGCACTGAAGCTTTCTTT.

The rearrangement joins TRBV5-1 to TRBJ2-7; D is possibly TRBD1 (6 bases). Trimming shortened V by 4 bases and J by 7 bases, and 21 bases separated the two germline ends. Per the germline V gene, CDR1 is SGHRS and CDR2 is YFSETQ. This CDR3 contains 15 residues. The CDR3 nucleotides read TGCGCCAGCAGCAAACAGGGCCTTTATGCCGGGGAGCAGTACTTC. This gives the protein CASSKQGLYAGEQYF.

The rearrangement links TRBV3-1 (or the pseudogene TRBV3-2) to TRBJ2-1; the D gene is possibly TRBD2 (6 bases). V shed 1 base and J shed 12 bases, with 16 bases lying between them. This CDR3 region has 14 residues. CDR1 is LGHDT, CDR2 YNNKEL, per germline (reference sequence). The CDR3 here is CASSQGTTSMTQFF. In DNA, the CDR3 is TGTGCCAGCAGCCAAGGGACTACCTCAATGACGCAGTTCTTC.

In this sample, this clone turned up a few times. V and J are TRBV11-2 and TRBJ2-6, with TRBD1 identical over 9 bases. Per the germline V gene, CDR1 is SGHAT and CDR2 is FQNNGV. V shed 5 bases, J shed 4 bases, and the junction held 6 bases outside the gene matches. CDR3 length: 16 residues. The CDR3 sequence: CASSIGTGIGANVLTF. CDR3 nucleotides: TGTGCCAGCAGCATTGGGACAGGGATCGGGGCCAACGTCCTGACTTTC.

This rearrangement joins TRBV27 to TRBJ2-5; 7 nucleotides line up with TRBD2. The CDR3 runs 17 residues. With V trimmed by 5 bases and J by 1 base, 13 bases remained unmatched. CDR1 is MNHEY and CDR2 is SMNVEV in the germline V gene (reference sequence). CDR3 amino acids: CASSTRAGDSPQETQYF. CDR3 in DNA: TGTGCCAGCAGTACCAGGGCGGGGGATTCCCCCCAAGAGACCCAGTACTTC.

The V call is TRBV18, the J call TRBJ1-3; D unclear. The CDR3 is 15 amino acids. V shed 2 bases and J shed 0 bases, with 8 bases lying between them. Germline V lookup: CDR1 KGHSH, CDR2 LQKENI. CDR3 amino acids: CASSPAISSGNTIYF. The DNA of the CDR3 is TGTGCCAGCTCACCAGCGATAAGCTCTGGAAACACCATATATTTT.

V is TRBV4-2 and J is TRBJ2-7; unclear D gene. Germline CDR1 reads LGHNA; CDR2 reads YNFKEQ. Deletions cut 4 bases from V and 4 bases from J, with 20 bases between. The CDR3 runs to 16 residues. The CDR3: CASSPATGSSVYEQYF. The CDR3 DNA reads as TGTGCCAGCAGCCCCGCGACGGGTAGCAGCGTATACGAGCAGTACTTC.

The chain recombines TRBV19 with TRBJ2-1; 7 nucleotides align to TRBD2. The CDR3 has 14 amino acids. Unmatched junction bases numbered 4, after V lost 7 bases and J lost 1 base. CDR1 LNHDA and CDR2 SQIVND come from the germline V gene (reference sequence). CDR3 in amino acids: CASKERGSYNEQFF. CDR3 DNA sequence: TGTGCCAGTAAAGAGCGGGGTTCCTACAATGAGCAGTTCTTC.

The chain combines TRBV6-1 with TRBJ2-2; 7 nucleotides line up with TRBD2. CDR1 MNHNS and CDR2 SASEGT come from the germline V gene. CDR3 length: 14 residues. The V and J ends lost 6 bases and 4 bases, in that order; junction bases with no gene match: 5. The CDR3 is CASRTPGGTGELFF. In DNA form, the CDR3 reads TGTGCCAGCAGAACCCCGGGGGGCACCGGGGAGCTGTTTTTT.

The J gene is TRBJ1-3, the V gene TRBV5-4; 7 positions agree with TRBD1. V shed 2 bases and J 0 bases; nucleotides not matched to a gene: 8. This CDR3 comprises 17 residues. Germline V CDR1 and CDR2: SGHNT, YYREEE (reference sequence). The CDR3 loop reads CASSFLTGSSSGNTIYF. The CDR3 region has the DNA TGTGCCAGCAGCTTCTTGACAGGGTCCAGCTCTGGAAACACCATATATTTT.

This chain links TRBV6-5 with TRBJ1-1, with D perhaps matching TRBD1 (5 bases). The CDR3 has 13 residues. V was cut by 6 bases and J by 0 bases, with 8 bases left in between. The germline gives CDR1 MNHEY, CDR2 SVGAGI. The chain's CDR3 is CASRGVMNTEAFF. In DNA form, the CDR3 reads TGTGCCAGCAGAGGGGTCATGAACACTGAAGCTTTCTTT.

J is TRBJ1-2 and V is TRBV30; D remains ambiguous. The V gene's germline CDR1 is GTSNPN and CDR2 SVGIG (reference sequence). The CDR3 runs 14 residues. The V end was cut by 2 bases, the J end by 0 bases, with 10 bases between. The CDR3 here is CAWSSGVSNYGYTF. The CDR3 coding sequence is TGTGCCTGGAGTAGCGGGGTATCTAACTATGGCTACACCTTC.

This clone was counted a few times. V gene TRBV3-1 (or the pseudogene TRBV3-2) combines with J gene TRBJ2-1, with TRBD2 matching 8 bases. Germline CDR1 reads LGHDT; CDR2 reads YNNKEL (reference sequence). The J segment lost 4 bases and the V segment lost 2 bases, leaving 10 bases of the junction unmatched. CDR3 length: 17 residues. The CDR3 loop reads CASSQFGGGKTYNEQFF. The CDR3 nucleotides are TGTGCCAGCAGCCAATTTGGCGGGGGGAAAACTTACAATGAGCAGTTCTTC.